This TCR beta chain was captured by sequencing in a study of cytomegalovirus exposure and HLA in healthy donors (dated by TCRdb to the late 2010s). As for the study more broadly: An earlier analysis of under 600 of the donors reported more than 250 Gb of sequence data and 100 million to 130 million unique TCR beta sequences from roughly 200 million T cells. The study used immunosequencing to profile the T cell repertoires of approximately 650 subjects and linked those repertoires to cytomegalovirus serostatus. The aim of the study was to test whether cataloging public T cell receptors could identify signatures of past pathogen exposure. Every discovery cohort repertoire had been produced on one sequencing platform. To predict cytomegalovirus infection status, the study combined high-throughput TCR immunosequencing, statistical association of individual TCRs with disease status, and machine learning. Among under 450 genotyped donors of the cohort, an average of 235,054 unique TCR beta nucleotide sequences were sequenced per donor, 15% to 20% of them non-productive. About 280 gigabases of sequencing data and 75 million to 85 million unique TCR sequences made up an early release that covered around 640 HLA-typed donors. Roughly five DR-DQ haplotypes were treated as single units for association and clustering because of strong linkage in the cohort. HLA typing covered class I and class II loci at four-digit resolution. Of the roughly 430 genotyped donors, around 81% fell in the genetic ancestry cluster associated with self-reported Caucasian donors. A later analysis re-examined previously published TCR beta repertoires from more than 600 donors and added high-resolution HLA genotyping to investigate patterns of TCR occurrence. Genome-wide SNP genotypes for about three fifths of the 666 donors were used in a later genetic analysis, which treated that subset as a discovery cohort. Typing coverage varied by locus: about 620-640 donors for A, B, C, DRB1 and DQB1; roughly 560 for DQA1; over 600 for DPA1; 400 to 480 for DPB1. In addition to the first cohort of around 670 subjects, a separate validation cohort of around 110 different subjects was used. Donor age, sex, ethnicity and CMV serostatus were collected together with the repertoire data. Rather than using new phenotypic data, the later analysis identified candidate immune exposures from TCR beta sequences and from how often those sequences occurred across donors. In an earlier analysis of a few hundred of the donors, high-throughput TCR beta sequencing was used to judge whether each TCR beta V gene segment behaved as functional or pseudogenic. Paper-wide results and their limitations: In vitro tests confirmed that three of the cytomegalovirus-associated TCR beta chains recognize cytomegalovirus antigens. When HLA alleles, especially DR and DQ, strongly co-occurred, TCR associations were difficult to assign to individual alleles. CMV serostatus was the only immune exposure information available for the cohort. A further reported finding was that TCR beta sequences accurately predicted the HLA-A and HLA-B alleles for most subjects in the first cohort. In a later analysis, TCR association rates were found to vary across HLA loci, with the most associated TCRs seen for DRB1 alleles and the fewest for HLA-C alleles. Cytomegalovirus status was reported to be diagnosed by the classifier with high specificity and sensitivity in both the original and validation cohorts. An association between a missense DCLRE1C variant and V-gene and J-gene trimming of TCR beta chains was found in a later genetic analysis and replicated in an independent cohort. Specific HLA alleles were associated with roughly 16,000 TCR beta sequences at a false discovery rate of 0.05 in a later analysis. A cluster of highly shared sequence variants was judged likely to be a technical artifact of the sequencing pipeline. Because counts were too low, around 17 rarely observed V segments, including chromosome 9 orphons, were left out of the earlier analysis of some 600 of the donors. Some IMGT-functional V segments, including TRBV6-2 and TRBV6-3, could not be distinguished by the 87-base-pair reads and were therefore excluded. The study gave a list of under 200 TCR beta chains associated with cytomegalovirus. Most CMV-associated TCR beta chains appeared to be HLA-restricted in a later analysis, and the HLA associations seemed to be driven largely by CMV exposure. Roughly uniform sequencing depth across donors was assumed in presence/absence analyses, although this assumption may not hold. In a later analysis, several top co-occurrence clusters were reported to appear linked to parvovirus B19, influenza, CMV and Epstein-Barr virus. A later genetic analysis reported fewer N-insertions in productive TCRs among donors in an Asian-associated ancestry cluster than the 666-donor mean. Across donors, most TCR sequences were observed very rarely, whereas some public TCRs were present in many individuals. In an earlier analysis of around 600 of the donors, most TCR beta V segments appeared in productive rearrangements about 87% or about 30% of the time, broadly matching IMGT annotations. HLA typing was unavailable for some donors at each locus, so association tests used only the typed subset. Linkage disequilibrium might explain the correlated functional status among segregating V segments, but an unknown experimental factor could not be excluded. According to the authors, the approach could potentially be generalized to other disease states and immunological phenotypes. The cohort was sequenced for TCR beta chains only, and without alpha or paired-chain data the features that could be detected were limited. Compared with equally common non-associated chains, HLA-associated TCR beta chains in a later analysis were more clonally expanded and had lower generation probabilities.

A note on this clone: The antigen it recognizes is unknown. Base qualities are missing; no much larger clone stands one base away.

The cohort comprised more than 550 healthy bone marrow donors. At the time of sampling, all cohort members were nominally healthy, though unrecorded immune exposures were likely present. The donor was CMV seronegative and was included in the group of around 320 seronegative cohort members. Every donor gave a peripheral blood sample, and the peripheral blood mononuclear cells from that sample were used for TCR beta sequencing. The Qiagen DNeasy Blood Extraction Kit was used to extract genomic DNA from the blood cell samples. CDR1 MNHNY and CDR2 SVGAGI are derived from the germline V gene (reference sequence). Including the terminal cysteine and phenylalanine, the CDR3 comprises 15 residues. The only DNA kept is the CDR3, 45 bases in frame from the first base. V drops 9 bases and J drops 0 bases, leaving 15 bases in between. Libraries were built with the immunoSEQ multiplex PCR assay. For the multiplex PCR, a mixture combining 60 forward primers for TCR Vbeta segments and 13 reverse primers for TCR Jbeta segments was used. The CDR3 region of rearranged TCR beta genes was amplified from genomic DNA with a multiplex PCR assay. The Illumina HiSeq System was used to sequence the amplified TCR beta libraries as 87-base-pair reads. Per the authors' processing: Across the 640 or so repertoires, a later analysis counted roughly 77 million unique TCR beta chains, about 10 million of which were shared by at least two donors. Raw reads were error-corrected and collapsed into unique sequences with a nearest-neighbor algorithm that merged closely related sequences to remove PCR and sequencing errors. Alignment of CDR3 sequences to IMGT reference sequences was used to assign V, D and J gene segments. For a sequence to be retained, a match of at least six nucleotides to both a V gene segment and a J gene segment was required. Rearrangements were called productive when the CDR3 lacked stop codons and stayed in frame with V and J; all others were non-productive. Following IMGT convention, CDR3 was defined as the stretch from the second conserved V-encoded cysteine to the conserved J-encoded phenylalanine. Sequences without an unambiguous match to a single V gene segment were excluded from the earlier analysis of a few hundred of the donors. In an earlier analysis of 587 of the donors, V segments were called functional above 56.7% productive rearrangements and were called segregating when the between-donor standard deviation exceeded 5%. A statistical classification framework was developed to diagnose cytomegalovirus status using the catalog of TCR beta chain sequences. V and J gene assignment, in a later analysis, came from comparing TCR nucleotide sequences with IMGT/GENE-DB human TR gene sequences. In a later analysis, CDR3 sequences and most-parsimonious VDJ recombination scenarios were assigned using the TCRdist pipeline. A later analysis defined each TCR beta chain by its CDR3 amino acid sequence plus V-gene family, and excluded reads lacking a unique V-gene family. A later analysis removed 592 highly shared, low-generation-probability nucleotide sequences to deal with suspected cross-contamination and a sequencing artifact. For each public chain, a later analysis derived a clonal expansion index from normalized ranks of inferred template counts within each repertoire. In a later analysis, generation probabilities were computed using a VDJ recombination model fitted to out-of-frame rearrangements, and the results were checked against IGoR. In a later analysis, TCR-TCR, TCR-HLA and TCR-CMV co-occurrence was scored with hypergeometric tests, and a repertoire-size bias correction was applied to TCR pairs. To estimate false discovery rates, a later analysis permuted the HLA or CMV assignments 20 times. In a later analysis, co-occurring TCRs were grouped using DBSCAN, with TCRdist sequence similarity added in when clustering inside HLA-allele-positive subsets. Co-occurrence clustering excluded repertoires with fewer than 30,000 or more than 120,000 public chains, plus five with anomalous nucleotide sharing. TCRdb limited this immuneACCESS table to in-frame rearrangements with V and J called. A share of clones is missing; checked studies link under half to unresolved V genes, and the rest is unexplained. V and J calls and clone size are those listed in that table; D and trimming were worked out from the DNA. This sample gives roughly 150,000 clones in total; roughly three quarters of them show up just once. Of the sample, about 2.2% is held by the ten largest clones.

The TCR sequence derives from a young man in good health and CMV-seronegative. Sequencing was carried out using PBMCs. The sequence is built from TRBV6-6 and TRBJ2-1; TRBD2 is perhaps the D gene, given 5 matching bases. The CDR3 amino acid sequence is: CASRWAGSSYNEQFF. In nucleotides, the sequence is TGTGCCAGTAGGTGGGCGGGTAGCTCCTACAATGAGCAGTTCTTC.